The rows below give T cell receptor beta chains drawn from one sample of a study of shared clonotypes between healthy human individuals. Some clones are missing from TCRdb's copy, which holds only in-frame ones; the method was immunoSEQ multiplex PCR. The sample lists about 590,000 clones, nearly 97% seen once, with roughly 0.1% in the top ten. The sequencing input was naive CD8+ T cells sorted from blood. The receptors were gathered from a woman aged 25-40 years in good health. Each CDR3 is given with its conserved first and last residue. D genes are given only for firm matches. Clone size, where shown, is once, few, many, or a class for clones that have expanded.

d_call | j_call | v_call | clone_size | cdr3_nt | cdr3_aa
- | TRBJ1-3 | TRBV7-9 | - | TGTGCCAGCACCGACACTGTCAGGGGAAACTCTGGAAACACCATATATTTT | CASTDTVRGNSGNTIYF
- | TRBJ1-2 | TRBV7-9 | - | TGTGCCAGCAGCTCGGCCTTACGAAGTGGCTACACCTTC | CASSSALRSGYTF
TRBD1 | TRBJ1-1 | TRBV2 | - | TGTGCCACCATCGACAGGGCAGCTCGTAGGGGCGCTGAAGCTTTCTTT | CATIDRAARRGAEAFF
- | TRBJ2-7 | TRBV6-1 | - | TGTGCCAGCCCGGGAGTTTACGAGCAGTACTTC | CASPGVYEQYF
- | TRBJ2-1 | TRBV29-1 | - | TGCAGCGTGGGCCTCCGGGGGTATGAGCAGTTCTTC | CSVGLRGYEQFF
- | TRBJ1-2 | TRBV19 | once | TGTGCCAGTAGTAACCCCCCCGACTATGGCTACACCTTC | CASSNPPDYGYTF
TRBD2 | TRBJ2-7 | TRBV7-9 | - | TGTGCCAGCAGCGCGACTAGCGGGAGCTCCTACGAGCAGTACTTC | CASSATSGSSYEQYF
- | TRBJ2-7 | TRBV14 | - | TGTGCCAGCAGCCAAGACCCCTACGAGCAGTACTTC | CASSQDPYEQYF
- | TRBJ2-5 | TRBV7-9 | - | TGTGCCAGCAGCTTTGGTGCGGACACCCAAGAGACCCAGTACTTC | CASSFGADTQETQYF
TRBD1 | TRBJ2-3 | TRBV7-9 | - | TGTGCCAGCATCGGGACAGGGGTTTTGTATTTT | CASIGTGVLYF
- | TRBJ2-7 | TRBV4-1 | - | TGCGCCAGCAGCCAAGGACAGGGAGGATCCTACGAGCAGTACTTC | CASSQGQGGSYEQYF
TRBD2 | TRBJ2-7 | TRBV5-6 | - | TGTGCCAGCAGCCCAGGACTAGCGGGAGGTTTCAACGAGCAGTACTTC | CASSPGLAGGFNEQYF
- | TRBJ2-7 | TRBV5-4 | - | TGTGCCAGCAGCCCGCCGGACAGCGACTCCTACGAGCAGTACTTC | CASSPPDSDSYEQYF
- | TRBJ2-7 | TRBV19 | - | TGTGCCAGTAGTGTGACAGTACTCTACGAGCAGTACTTC | CASSVTVLYEQYF
TRBD2 | TRBJ2-1 | TRBV28 | - | TGTGCCAGCAGTTTTACCTTGACCAGCGGGAGCTCCTACAATGAGCAGTTCTTC | CASSFTLTSGSSYNEQFF
- | TRBJ2-7 | TRBV7-9 | - | TGTGCCAGCAGCTCAAGCAGGTGGGCCAACATCTACGAGCAGTACTTC | CASSSSRWANIYEQYF
TRBD2 | TRBJ2-2 | TRBV2 | - | TGTGCCAGCAGTGATACGGGAGGGCTTATCAGGGAGCTGTTTTTT | CASSDTGGLIRELFF
- | TRBJ2-5 | TRBV9 | - | TGTGCCAGCAGCGGCTCCGGGAACGGGGAGACCCAGTACTTC | CASSGSGNGETQYF
- | TRBJ2-1 | TRBV6-6 | once | TGTGCCAGCGCCGACGTGGACGGGGATGAGCAGTTCTTC | CASADVDGDEQFF
- | TRBJ1-2 | TRBV19 | - | TGTGCCAGTAGTTTGGCAGATTCGGGACGGGTCTATGGCTACACCTTC | CASSLADSGRVYGYTF
TRBD2 | TRBJ2-7 | TRBV11-2 | - | TGTGCCAGCAGCGCCTGGACTAGCGGGATTACCTACGAGCAGTACTTC | CASSAWTSGITYEQYF
TRBD1 | TRBJ2-1 | TRBV19 | - | TGTGCCAGTAGTATAGTTTTTACCGGGACAGGAGAAAATGAGCAGTTCTTC | CASSIVFTGTGENEQFF
TRBD2 | TRBJ2-1 | TRBV5-6 | - | TGTGCCAGCAGCTTAGCGGGAGGAGGCTCTGGGCAGTTCTTC | CASSLAGGGSGQFF
TRBD1 | TRBJ2-1 | TRBV10-3 | - | TGTGCCATCAGATCCCCAGGGGGCTATACCAATGAGCAGTTCTTC | CAIRSPGGYTNEQFF
- | TRBJ2-1 | TRBV6-1 | - | TGTGCCAGCAGTGGCGGGGACCCCTACAATGAGCAGTTCTTC | CASSGGDPYNEQFF
- | TRBJ2-1 | TRBV6-5 | - | TGTGCCAGCAGTTACACCGGCGGGTTCTCCTACAATGAGCAGTTCTTC | CASSYTGGFSYNEQFF
- | TRBJ2-7 | TRBV30 | - | TGTGCCTGGAGTCCTGTACAGGGACAAGAGCAGTACTTC | CAWSPVQGQEQYF
- | TRBJ2-1 | TRBV6-4 | - | TGTGCCAGCAGTGACTCGATATGTCCGGCTAGCTCCTACAATGAGCAGTTCTTC | CASSDSICPASSYNEQFF
- | TRBJ1-4 | TRBV15 | - | TGTGCCACCAGCAGAGATCTCGACCGTGGGCCCGAAAAACTGTTTTTT | CATSRDLDRGPEKLFF